This T cell receptor beta chain was sequenced for a study of T cell responses to AZD1222 COVID-19 vaccine. Method: immunoSEQ multiplex PCR; TCRdb's copy keeps in-frame clones and lacks some. The sample records 140,000 to 150,000 clones, 92% being singletons. CDR1 is SGHAT and CDR2 is FQNNGV in the germline V gene. CDR3 size: 10 residues. V dropped 3 bases and J dropped 5 bases, with 2 bases sitting between them. The chain recombines TRBV11-2 with TRBJ2-7; D remains ambiguous. This sequence originates from an adult who received the AZD1222 COVID-19 vaccine. The source was peripheral blood, collected 28 days after the second AZD1222 dose. CDR3 in DNA: TGTGCCAGCAGCTTCCACGAGCAGTACTTC. It specifies CASSFHEQYF.